The next 32 T cell receptor beta chains were all read from a single sample in a study of T cells after yellow fever vaccination. One entry per CDR3 protein results from TCRdb running MiXCR on the 5' RACE reads. The sample lists some 170,000 distinct CDR3 sequences; around 9.7% were seen once. The sequenced sample was CD8+ T cells sorted from PBMCs, obtained 45 days after the yellow fever booster vaccination. The receptors stem from a man aged 18 to 29 who received the YFV17D yellow fever vaccine.

The genes are TRBV4-2 and TRBJ1-2; D not certain. The V gene's germline CDR1 is LGHNA and CDR2 YNFKEQ. The ends were cut back, 0 bases at V and 6 bases at J, with 5 bases in the middle. This CDR3 region has 12 residues. The CDR3, as DNA: TGTGCCAGCAGCCAAGAGGTTCATGGCTACACCTTC. Its protein is CASSQEVHGYTF.

This clonotype was seen more than once but under ten times. J is TRBJ1-1 and V is TRBV4-1; D is unclear. CDR1 and CDR2 from the germline V gene are MGHRA and YSYEKL. The CDR3 length is 15 residues. The V and J ends lost 0 bases and 1 base respectively, with 9 bases between them. CDR3 bases: TGCGCCAGCAGCCAAGATTTGCGGTCGAACACTGAAGCTTTCTTT. As protein: CASSQDLRSNTEAFF.

This clonotype occurred a few times. The chain joins TRBV4-1 to TRBJ1-5; weak D call: TRBD1 (5 bases). This CDR3 comprises 15 residues. Trimming took off 0 bases at V and 11 bases at J, with 17 bases between the two ends. Germline-derived CDR1 and CDR2 are MGHRA and YSYEKL. CDR3 DNA: TGCGCCAGCAGCCAAGATTCGGGGACCGAGGTCACCCAGCATTTT. This codes for CASSQDSGTEVTQHF.

This clonotype was recorded at least ten times. This sequence joins TRBV7-8 and TRBJ2-3, with D possibly being TRBD1 or TRBD2 (5 bases each). The CDR3 sequence is 15 residues long. CDR1 SGHVS and CDR2 FQNEAQ come from the germline V gene. Trimming removed 5 bases at V and 8 bases at J, with 20 bases between. CDR3 protein: CASSPKGPSVRTQYF. CDR3 nucleotides: TGTGCCAGCAGCCCGAAGGGACCCTCGGTCCGTACGCAGTATTTT. Using reference TRBV7-8 and TRBJ2-3 for the parts outside the CDR3, the full variable domain is GAGVSQSPRYKVAKRGQDVALRCDPISGHVSLFWYQQALGQGPEFLTYFQNEAQLDKSGLPSDRFFAERPEGSVSTLKIQRTQQEDSAVYLCASSPKGPSVRTQYFGPGTRLTVL.

Details on this clonotype: One end of the junction does not line up with germline, which may come from a read error. V and J are TRBV7-9 and TRBJ2-1, with TRBD2 matching over 8 bases. CDR1 is SEHNR, CDR2 FQNEAQ, per germline (reference sequence). The CDR3 runs to 12 residues. In DNA form, the CDR3 reads TGTGCCAGCAGCTTAAGGCGGGGGGACCGTACTTTC. Amino acid sequence: CASSLRRGDRTF.

The chain combines TRBV19 with TRBJ2-5; D remains ambiguous. The CDR3 is 11 amino acids. Between the trimmed V and J ends, which lost 6 bases and 5 bases, there was a span of 7 bases. CDR1 and CDR2 (germline): LNHDA, SQIVND (reference sequence). The CDR3 DNA reads TGTGCCAGTAGCCAGGATGAGACCCAGTACTTC. It translates to CASSQDETQYF.

This sequence joins TRBV5-1 and TRBJ2-7; no clear D. CDR3 length: 14 amino acids. V lost 3 bases to trimming and J lost 0 bases, with 10 bases between them. Per the germline V gene, CDR1 is SGHRS and CDR2 is YFSETQ. Written as DNA, the CDR3 is TGCGCCAGCAGCTCAACAGAGAGCTCCTACGAGCAGTACTTC. This codes for CASSSTESSYEQYF.

In its sample, this clonotype was seen a few times. The gene calls are TRBV15 and TRBJ1-1; D is unresolved. Germline CDR1 LNHNV, CDR2 YYDKDF (reference sequence). The ends were cut back, 2 bases at V and 1 base at J, with 5 bases in the middle. The CDR3 has 13 amino acids. CDR3 loop: CATSRRENTEAFF. The CDR3 bases are TGTGCCACCAGCAGACGGGAGAACACTGAAGCTTTCTTT.

The chain recombines TRBV4-1 with TRBJ1-5; D not resolved. Trimming stripped 0 bases from V and 4 bases from J, with 7 bases between. CDR3 length: 14 residues. Germline V gene lookup returns CDR1 MGHRA and CDR2 YSYEKL. DNA for the CDR3: TGCGCCAGCAGCCAAGATCCCGCGAATCAGCCCCAGCATTTT. Its protein is CASSQDPANQPQHF.

This clonotype was recorded at least ten times. The rearrangement links TRBV9 to TRBJ2-5; D might be TRBD2 (5 bases). CDR1 and CDR2 (germline): SGDLS, YYNGEE. The ends were cut back, 0 bases at V and 2 bases at J, with 14 bases in the middle. The CDR3 covers 16 residues. The CDR3 reads CASSVGGGRQQETQYF. For the CDR3, the DNA is TGTGCCAGCAGCGTAGGTGGCGGGCGACAACAAGAGACCCAGTACTTC.

The chain has TRBV18 and TRBJ2-1; 7 bases are shared with TRBD1. CDR1 and CDR2 from the germline V gene are KGHSH and LQKENI. This CDR3 is 13 amino acids long. With V trimmed by 4 bases and J by 8 bases, 5 bases remained unmatched. The CDR3 reads CASSLTGSHEQFF. In nucleotides, the CDR3 is TGTGCCAGCTCACTGACAGGGTCCCATGAGCAGTTCTTC.

The chain couples TRBV6-5 to TRBJ1-2; D remains unclear. The V end was cut by 0 bases, the J end by 0 bases, with 11 bases between. Germline CDR1 is MNHEY and CDR2 is SVGAGI. This CDR3 is built from 16 residues. DNA of the CDR3: TGTGCCAGCAGTTACTCGATCGCCAAAGCTAACTATGGCTACACCTTC. Its protein product is CASSYSIAKANYGYTF.

At least ten counts were recorded for this clonotype. The rearrangement links TRBV7-6 to TRBJ1-1; TRBD1 aligns across 8 bases. CDR1 SGHVS and CDR2 FNYEAQ come from the germline V gene. This CDR3 region has 15 residues. With V trimmed by 1 base and J by 5 bases, 6 bases remained unmatched. Here the CDR3 reads CASSLGTGLKTEAFF. CDR3 DNA sequence: TGTGCCAGCAGCTTAGGGACAGGGTTAAAGACTGAAGCTTTCTTT.

J is TRBJ2-7 and V is TRBV9; D unresolved. Trimming cost V 0 bases and J 0 bases, with 7 bases left between them. Germline CDR1 and CDR2: SGDLS and YYNGEE. The CDR3 is made up of 14 amino acids. CDR3 amino acids: CASSVGLPSYEQYF. Here the CDR3 DNA reads TGTGCCAGCAGCGTAGGACTGCCCTCCTACGAGCAGTACTTC.

This clonotype was counted ten times or more. The rearrangement uses TRBV5-1 and TRBJ2-5; TRBD2 is a possible D gene (7 bases). Germline lookup yields CDR1 SGHRS and CDR2 YFSETQ. This CDR3 is 15 amino acids long. V was shortened by 4 bases and J by 2 bases, with 15 bases between the two germline ends. CDR3 coding DNA: TGCGCCAGCAGCCTCACCAGGGGAGGGCAAGAGACCCAGTACTTC. This translates into CASSLTRGGQETQYF.

This clonotype appeared many times. The chain has TRBV3-1 and TRBJ2-2; D gene uncertain. The ends were cut back, 1 base at V and 0 bases at J, with 15 bases in the middle. Germline assignment: CDR1 LGHDT and CDR2 YNNKEL (reference sequence). The CDR3 runs 18 residues. CDR3 residues: CASSQAITVTANTGELFF. As DNA, the CDR3 is TGTGCCAGCAGCCAAGCGATTACGGTGACCGCGAACACCGGGGAGCTGTTTTTT.

This clonotype was seen ten or more times. The V call is TRBV7-8, the J call TRBJ2-7; no clear D gene. CDR3 length: 14 residues. Germline V gene sequence: CDR1 SGHVS, CDR2 FQNEAQ. V was cut by 5 bases and J by 2 bases, with 13 bases left in between. CDR3 sequence reads: CASSPRRVPYEQYF. The CDR3 DNA reads TGTGCCAGCAGCCCCCGACGGGTTCCCTACGAGCAGTACTTC.

This clonotype has only a few counts. This sequence joins TRBV29-1 and TRBJ2-1; 10 nucleotides align to TRBD2. This CDR3 has 14 residues. Trimming at V came to 6 bases and at J to 3 bases, leaving 5 bases not matched to a gene. Germline V lookup: CDR1 SQVTM, CDR2 ANQGSEA. The CDR3 is CSVESGGVYNEQFF. Here the CDR3 DNA reads TGCAGCGTGGAGAGCGGGGGGGTCTACAATGAGCAGTTCTTC.

This clonotype has more than one count but fewer than ten. This chain connects TRBV6-2 or TRBV6-3 to TRBJ2-3; 10 bases are shared with TRBD2. The J segment lost 5 bases and the V segment lost 5 bases, leaving 7 bases of the junction unmatched. CDR1 and CDR2 (germline): MNHEY, SVGEGT. The CDR3 extends over 15 amino acids. The CDR3 loop is CASSLLAGGGDTQYF. Here the CDR3 DNA reads TGTGCCAGCAGTCTCTTAGCGGGGGGTGGAGATACGCAGTATTTT.

The chain joins TRBV12-3 or TRBV12-4 to TRBJ1-5; 11 positions agree with TRBD1. This CDR3 spans 15 amino acids. The trim removed 3 bases at V and 7 bases at J, leaving 5 bases unmatched. The CDR3 DNA is TGTGCCAGCAGTTTCTCGGACAGGGGGCTCCAGCCCCAGCATTTT. This encodes CASSFSDRGLQPQHF.

This chain joins TRBV7-2 and TRBJ1-1; D is uncertain. V lost 5 bases and J 1 base, leaving 8 bases between the germline ends. This CDR3 is built from 13 residues. The germline V gene encodes CDR1 SGHTA and CDR2 FQGNSA. The CDR3 coding sequence is TGTGCCAGCAGCCGGTGGGGGAACACTGAAGCTTTCTTT. This gives the protein CASSRWGNTEAFF.

The rearrangement joins TRBV5-1 to TRBJ1-6, with TRBD1 matching over 8 bases. From germline, CDR1 is SGHRS and CDR2 YFSETQ. The V gene end was trimmed by 0 bases and the J gene end by 11 bases; junction bases not matched to a gene: 7. The CDR3 spans 15 residues. CDR3 protein: CASSLEGQGSTPLHF. Here the CDR3 DNA reads TGCGCCAGCAGCTTGGAAGGACAGGGCAGCACACCCCTCCACTTT.

The table lists this clonotype with a few counts. The chain is built from TRBV4-3 and TRBJ2-5, with 11 nucleotides matching TRBD2. CDR3 length: 15 amino acids. Germline V gene data show CDR1 as LGHNA and CDR2 as YSLEER. The ends lost 2 bases at V and 6 bases at J; junction bases unmatched: 5. This CDR3 is CASSQIAGGLKTQYF. CDR3 DNA sequence: TGCGCCAGCAGCCAAATAGCGGGGGGGCTTAAGACCCAGTACTTC.

This clonotype turned up a few times. The chain couples TRBV7-2 to TRBJ2-5, with D possibly called TRBD1 or TRBD2 (6 bases each). The CDR3 is made up of 22 amino acids. The germline V gene has CDR1 SGHTA and CDR2 FQGNSA. The V and J ends lost 5 bases and 3 bases respectively, with 37 bases between them. The CDR3 DNA sequence: TGTGCCAGCAGCCCAAATGAATCTCGGGGCGGGGACACCCAGAAGAAGAAAGAGACCCAGTACTTC. Its protein is CASSPNESRGGDTQKKKETQYF.

This clonotype was counted a few times. The chain links TRBV29-1 to TRBJ2-3; TRBD1 might be the D (7 bases). This CDR3 has 18 amino acids. Germline assignment: CDR1 SQVTM and CDR2 ANQGSEA. The V and J ends lost 5 bases and 1 base respectively, with 25 bases between them. The CDR3, as DNA: TGCAGCGTTCTCCCCTGGGACAGAACCACGGGAGGCACAGATACGCAGTATTTT. As protein: CSVLPWDRTTGGTDTQYF.

This clonotype has a handful of counts. This sequence joins TRBV7-2 and TRBJ2-1, with D hard to call. Looked up from germline, CDR1 is SGHTA and CDR2 is FQGNSA. Trimming removed 1 base from V and 8 bases from J, with 12 bases in between. CDR3 length: 14 residues. The CDR3 reads CASSLVPSSYEQFF. CDR3 in DNA: TGTGCCAGCAGCTTAGTTCCTAGTAGCTATGAGCAGTTCTTC. Filled out from reference TRBV7-2 and TRBJ2-1, the complete variable domain reads GAGVSQSPSNKVTEKGKDVELRCDPISGHTALYWYRQSLGQGLEFLIYFQGNSAPDKSGLPSDRFSAERTGGSVSTLTIQRTQQEDSAVYLCASSLVPSSYEQFFGPGTRLTVL.

V is TRBV9 and J is TRBJ2-5; the match to TRBD1 covers 7 bases. Per germline, CDR1 SGDLS and CDR2 YYNGEE. The length of the CDR3 is 14 residues. V was clipped by 3 bases and J by 5 bases; unmatched bases: 7. In DNA form, the CDR3 reads TGTGCCAGCAGCGCGACGACAGGGCCGGAGACCCAGTACTTC. Amino acids: CASSATTGPETQYF.

This rearrangement joins TRBV7-2 to TRBJ1-4; 10 bases align to TRBD1. The V and J ends lost 2 bases and 5 bases, in that order; junction bases with no gene match: 5. The germline V gene encodes CDR1 SGHTA and CDR2 FQGNSA. The CDR3 length is 16 residues. This CDR3 reads CASSLLGTGANEKLFF. In DNA form, the CDR3 reads TGTGCCAGCAGCTTATTGGGGACAGGGGCAAATGAAAAACTGTTTTTT. The variable domain in full, with the rest retrieved from reference TRBV7-2 and TRBJ1-4, is GAGVSQSPSNKVTEKGKDVELRCDPISGHTALYWYRQSLGQGLEFLIYFQGNSAPDKSGLPSDRFSAERTGGSVSTLTIQRTQQEDSAVYLCASSLLGTGANEKLFFGSGTQLSVL.

This clonotype came up many times. J is TRBJ2-1 and V is TRBV15; TRBD2 is a possible D gene (6 bases). The CDR3 length is 16 residues. Germline V gene sequence: CDR1 LNHNV, CDR2 YYDKDF (reference sequence). V was cut by 5 bases and J by 4 bases, with 18 bases left in between. CDR3 in DNA: TGTGCCACCAGCTCCCGGACTGGGGCGGGATACAATGAGCAGTTCTTC. It encodes CATSSRTGAGYNEQFF.

The chain recombines TRBV29-1 with TRBJ1-3, with 9 bases identical to TRBD1. The CDR3 is 14 residues long. Germline lookup yields CDR1 SQVTM and CDR2 ANQGSEA. V was pared by 3 bases and J by 2 bases, with 2 bases of the junction left unmatched. CDR3 sequence reads: CSVEGTGPGNTIYF. The CDR3 region has the DNA TGCAGCGTTGAGGGGACAGGGCCTGGAAACACCATATATTTT.

The rearrangement joins TRBV12-3 or TRBV12-4 to TRBJ2-3, with a tentative D call TRBD2 (6 bases). The CDR3 spans 15 residues. Trimming took off 10 bases at V and 2 bases at J, with 19 bases between the two ends. The CDR3 is CANPPLASITDTQYF. The CDR3 bases are TGTGCCAATCCGCCCCTAGCGTCGATCACAGATACGCAGTATTTT.

This clonotype was found a few times. This chain links TRBV5-1 with TRBJ1-1; 7 bases map to TRBD1. J gave up 5 bases and V 4 bases, and 5 bases lay outside the gene matches. Looked up from germline, CDR1 is SGHRS and CDR2 is YFSETQ. The CDR3 has 13 amino acids. The CDR3 sequence: CASSMTGRTEAFF. As DNA, the CDR3 is TGCGCCAGCAGCATGACAGGGCGGACTGAAGCTTTCTTT.